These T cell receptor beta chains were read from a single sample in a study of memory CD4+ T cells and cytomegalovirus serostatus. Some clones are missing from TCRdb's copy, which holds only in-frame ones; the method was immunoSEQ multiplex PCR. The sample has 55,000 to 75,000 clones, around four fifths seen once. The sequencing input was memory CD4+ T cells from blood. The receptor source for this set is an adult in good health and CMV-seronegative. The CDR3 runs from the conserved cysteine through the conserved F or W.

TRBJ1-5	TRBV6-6	CASRPLTGVKPQHF
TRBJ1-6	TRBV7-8	CASSTSGTVNSPLHF
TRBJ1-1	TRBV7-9	CASSLARGTTGTEAFF
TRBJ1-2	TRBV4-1	CASSQGWDRGYGYTF
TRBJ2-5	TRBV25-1	CASSVEATQYF
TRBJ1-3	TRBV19	CASTTRVSGNTIYF
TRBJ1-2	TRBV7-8	CASSPRDYGYTF
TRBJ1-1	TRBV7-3	CASRKPGNTEAFF
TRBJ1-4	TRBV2	CASRATGGFNEKLFF
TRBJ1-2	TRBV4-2	CASSPVGGILYYGYTF
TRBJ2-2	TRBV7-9	CASSRDRGWTGELFF
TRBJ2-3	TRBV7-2	CASSLGGLAGADTQYF
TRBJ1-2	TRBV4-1	CASSQDVNRPWYGYTF
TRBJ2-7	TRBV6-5	CASKGVGAYEQYF
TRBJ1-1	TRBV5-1	CASSLDGTGATEAFF
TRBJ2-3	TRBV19	CASSPQGLVSDTQYF
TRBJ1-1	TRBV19	CASSTRTGGAFF
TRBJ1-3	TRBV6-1	CASSENTSGNTIYF
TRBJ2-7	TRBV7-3	CASSLHGTGGEQYF
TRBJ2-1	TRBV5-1	CASSLASGGRNEQFF
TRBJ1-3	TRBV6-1	CASSDRGKGAGNTIYF
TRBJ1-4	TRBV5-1	CASSRTPGDHEKLFF
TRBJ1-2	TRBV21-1	CASSPWTGGSGYTF
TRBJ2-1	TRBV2	CASRLAGQRNEQFF
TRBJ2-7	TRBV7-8	CASSRGTSGSYEQYF
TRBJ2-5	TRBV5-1	CASSLGGVEETQYF
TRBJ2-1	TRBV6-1	CASIRQGFTYNEQFF
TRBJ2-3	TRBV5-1	CASSPGDVTDTQYF
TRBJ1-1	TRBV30	CAWSVTASQAFF
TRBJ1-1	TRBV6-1	CASSRGQHTEAFF
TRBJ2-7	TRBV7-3	CASSLGPLTYEQYF
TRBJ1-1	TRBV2	CASSVKGNTEAFF
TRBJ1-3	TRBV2	CASRGRAGNTIYF
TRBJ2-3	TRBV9	CASSASVLAFSTDTQYF
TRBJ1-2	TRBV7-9	CASSLDTSWYGYTF
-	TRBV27	CASSFQVGQGRTYEQYF
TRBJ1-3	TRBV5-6	CASSLSGPSSGNTIYF
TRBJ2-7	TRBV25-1	CASSEYPWDRPYEQYF
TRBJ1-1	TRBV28	CASSLPGLESTEAFF
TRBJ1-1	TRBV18	CASSAGASPEAFF
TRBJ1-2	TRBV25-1	CASRSGASYGYTF
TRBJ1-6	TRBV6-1	CASSVQGDIPSSPLHF
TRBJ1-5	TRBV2	CASRETAYSNQPQHF
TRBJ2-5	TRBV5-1	CASSRTGVRTQYF
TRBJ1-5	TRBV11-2	CASSLGQGNYFSNQPQHF
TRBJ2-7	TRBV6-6	CASRATRSEQYF
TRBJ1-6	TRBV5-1	CASSFTPATGAVNSPLHF
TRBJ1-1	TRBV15	CATSRLQGKNTEAFF
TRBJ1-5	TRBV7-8	CASSLAALGQPQHF
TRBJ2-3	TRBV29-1	CSVARTDTRTDTQYF
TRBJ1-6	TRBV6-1	CASSENRGNSPLHF
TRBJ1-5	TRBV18	CASSTYRSNQPQHF
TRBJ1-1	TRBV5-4	CASSSDRGRPEAFF
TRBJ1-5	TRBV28	CASSPGRGGGQPQHF